The 9 T cell receptor beta chains below come from one sample, sequenced in a study of blood T cell repertoires in COVID-19. Here immunoSEQ multiplex PCR was the method, and the copy in TCRdb shows in-frame clones only, minus some. The repertoire has 55,000 to 70,000 clones, more than 85% of them found once; the top ten carry roughly 2.4%. Sequenced input: peripheral blood. These receptors came from a man in his 60s with acute or convalescent COVID-19.

CDR3 protein: CASSLGREVYEQYF. The CDR3 nucleotides are TGTGCCAGTAGTTTAGGGCGGGAGGTCTACGAGCAGTACTTC. The V and J genes are TRBV19 and TRBJ2-7; 8 positions match TRBD2. Germline CDR1 is LNHDA and CDR2 is SQIVND (reference sequence). The CDR3 runs to 14 residues. J lost 3 bases, V lost 5 bases, and 6 bases had no gene match.

By sample share, this clone is medium-sized. The CDR3 DNA sequence: TGTGCCAGCAGTCGGGACACCGGGGCCAACGTCCTGACTTTC. Its translation: CASSRDTGANVLTF. The chain employs TRBV6-5 and TRBJ2-6; D is possibly TRBD1 (6 bases). CDR1 and CDR2 from the germline V gene are MNHEY and SVGAGI. The CDR3 is 14 amino acids. Trimming cost V 5 bases and J 4 bases, with 9 bases left between them.

Worth noting for this clone: This same CDR3 is encoded by further DNA sequences in the sample. The chain joins TRBV11-3 to TRBJ2-3; 10 bases map to TRBD1. V shed 5 bases, J shed 3 bases, and the junction held 5 bases outside the gene matches. The CDR3 totals 15 residues. Germline V gene data show CDR1 as SGHNT and CDR2 as YENEEA. The CDR3 loop reads CASSPRQGATDTQYF. Written as DNA, the CDR3 is TGTGCCAGCAGCCCACGACAGGGGGCAACAGATACGCAGTATTTT.

The chain recombines TRBV5-5 with TRBJ1-1, with D perhaps TRBD1 (5 bases). The CDR3 consists of 13 residues. The germline V gene encodes CDR1 SGHKS and CDR2 YYEKEE (reference sequence). V lost 0 bases, J lost 3 bases, and 6 bases lay in between. The CDR3 protein is CASSLGGDTEAFF. The CDR3 DNA sequence: TGTGCCAGCAGCTTGGGGGGCGACACTGAAGCTTTCTTT.

In its sample, this clone was seen once. The rearrangement joins TRBV30 to TRBJ1-1, with 7 bases matching TRBD1. This CDR3 is built from 16 residues. Germline V gene sequence: CDR1 GTSNPN, CDR2 SVGIG (reference sequence). The trim removed 5 bases at V and 3 bases at J, leaving 15 bases unmatched. The CDR3 bases are TGTGCCTGGGTGCGTCCCCCTCCGGACAGGCACACTGAAGCTTTCTTT. Amino acids: CAWVRPPPDRHTEAFF.

The V call is TRBV11-3, the J call TRBJ1-5; no definite D call. Germline CDR1 and CDR2: SGHNT and YENEEA. This CDR3 comprises 13 residues. V gave up 4 bases and J gave up 2 bases, with 6 bases separating them. The CDR3 sequence is CASSWQGNQPQHF. In DNA form, the CDR3 reads TGTGCCAGCAGCTGGCAGGGCAATCAGCCCCAGCATTTT.

The rearrangement uses TRBV6-2 or TRBV6-3 and TRBJ2-1, with D possibly TRBD2 on 5 matching bases. Germline CDR1 MNHEY, CDR2 SVGEGT. CDR3 length: 12 residues. Between the trimmed V and J ends, which lost 5 bases and 9 bases, there was a span of 11 bases. The CDR3 is CASSPQLGEQFF. The CDR3 bases are TGTGCCAGCAGTCCCCAACTAGGTGAGCAGTTCTTC.

In DNA, the CDR3 is TGCAGCGTTTTCTCGACTAGCGGGGCTAGCACAGATACGCAGTATTTT. It translates to CSVFSTSGASTDTQYF. The chain carries TRBV29-1 and TRBJ2-3, with 11 bases matching TRBD2. Per the germline V gene, CDR1 is SQVTM and CDR2 is ANQGSEA. This CDR3 spans 16 amino acids. Trimming took 5 bases from V and 0 from J; bases not matched to a gene: 7.

The J gene is TRBJ1-4, the V gene TRBV3-1 (or the pseudogene TRBV3-2); 10 bases match TRBD1. The V gene end was trimmed by 5 bases and the J gene end by 2 bases; junction bases not matched to a gene: 14. Germline loops: CDR1 LGHDT, CDR2 YNNKEL (reference sequence). The CDR3 length is 19 residues. The CDR3 region has the DNA TGTGCCAGCAGCACATGGGACAGGGGTCGGGTTAGCACTAATGAAAAACTGTTTTTT. This sequence encodes CASSTWDRGRVSTNEKLFF.